This section outlines one T cell receptor (beta chain) sequence together with its context. In the source study's methods: Quantification of nucleated cells was approximated via reference gene primer amplification. The repertoire was sequenced with immunoSEQ multiplex PCR; TCRdb's copy has only in-frame clones and lacks some. V, J and clone size are taken as reported in that table, and D and trimming were inferred from the DNA itself. The sample has approximately 110,000 clones; over 70% are singletons. This entry comes from a study of blood T cell repertoires in COVID-19. Overall study context: Donors in the United States, Italy and Spain gave samples during acute or convalescent COVID-19. Sample material is recorded as cDNA or gDNA derived from T cells, B-cell-depleted T cells, or PBMCs.

The clonotype was recovered from a man in his forties or fifties with acute or convalescent COVID-19. Sequencing was performed on peripheral blood.

The CDR3 DNA reads as TGTGCCACCACAGGGACCATGAACACTGAAGCTTTCTTT. Translating it yields CATTGTMNTEAFF. The rearrangement links TRBV10-3 to TRBJ1-1, with D tentatively TRBD1 (6 bases). Deletions cut 10 bases from V and 0 bases from J, with 12 bases between. Germline loops: CDR1 ENHRY, CDR2 SYGVKD. The CDR3 runs to 13 residues.